The clone carrying this T cell receptor (beta chain) occurred a few times. Antigen: not known. Graves' hyperthyroidism showing no ophthalmopathy progression within 18 months was considered stable. These data come from a study of T cells in Graves' hyperthyroidism and ophthalmopathy. This CDR3 comprises 15 residues. J gave up 4 bases and V 5 bases, and 6 bases lay outside the gene matches. In germline, CDR1 is SGHTA, CDR2 FQGTGA. Study results and caveats: A 13 V-J signature model discriminated ophthalmopathy versus stable hyperthyroidism.

From RNA transcripts, TCR beta CDR3 regions were amplified. In the first-round RT-PCR of the TCR CDR3, the HTBI primer set was used. TCRdb re-called the multiplex PCR reads through MiXCR, storing one row per CDR3 protein. The data hold 350,000 to 400,000 distinct CDR3 sequences, with 11% to 15% observed a single time. This clonotype originated in a woman in her sixties with Graves' hyperthyroidism. The chain combines TRBV7-3 with TRBJ1-2, with 11 bases lining up with TRBD1. Specimen: blood. The chain's CDR3 is CASSVGQGEFYGYTF. Here the CDR3 DNA reads TGTGCCAGCAGCGTGGGACAGGGGGAGTTCTATGGCTACACCTTC. Variable domain in full (rest from reference TRBV7-3 and TRBJ1-2): GAGVSQTPSNKVTEKGKYVELRCDPISGHTALYWYRQSLGQGPEFLIYFQGTGAADDSGLPNDRFFAVRPEGSVSTLKIQRTERGDSAVYLCASSVGQGEFYGYTFGSGTRLTVV.